The clone carrying this T cell receptor (beta chain) was seen a few times. Its antigen is unknown. This record belongs to a study of T cell repertoires in cytomegalovirus infection. Study details: Matching HLA type and CMV infection were both indicated by public TCR beta signatures.

The V and J ends lost 5 bases and 4 bases respectively, with 14 bases between them. The length of the CDR3 is 14 residues. Germline lookup yields CDR1 MNHEY and CDR2 SMNVEV (reference sequence). TCRdb re-derived calls from the reads in MiXCR, one entry per CDR3 protein. The top ten clones hold around 13% of a sample with fewer than 900,000 distinct CDR3 sequences, 25% to 30% of them seen once. This clonotype was obtained from a human donor in good health (CMV status not recorded). Some clones in this sample may be carry-over from other donors' samples. The V call is TRBV27, the J call TRBJ1-1, with a weak D call TRBD1 (5 bases). Sequenced here: cultured CD8+ T cells from PBMCs, sampled from culture after CMV antigen stimulation. The CDR3 spells CASSIQLGATEAFF. CDR3 DNA: TGTGCCAGCAGTATACAACTCGGGGCCACTGAAGCTTTCTTT.